This T cell receptor (beta chain) came from a study of relationships among human T cell subsets. Anti-CD25 beads selected CD4+CD25+ regulatory T cells from positively selected CD4+ cells. T cell subsets were isolated with antibody-coated magnetic beads. As to this clonotype: As yet, its antigen is unknown.

From mRNA, alpha and beta CDR3 regions were amplified using semiquantitative ARM-PCR. Tagged nested gene-specific primers were used first, then communal superprimers amplified exponentially. TCRdb called the multiplex PCR reads again in MiXCR, with one record for every CDR3 protein. Seen here are roughly 15,000 distinct CDR3 sequences, about 60% observed once, and the top ten hold approximately 2%. General study results and limits: Clones with over 100 reads held over 55% of CD8+ cytotoxic sequences. Th1, Th2 and regulatory subsets overlapped substantially in CDR3 sequences. Across seven subsets, gene usage, CDR3 length and N-additions did not differ significantly.

Losses at the gene ends were 6 bases for V and 8 bases for J; bases not matched to a gene: 11. CDR1 is MNHEY, CDR2 SMNVEV, per germline (reference sequence). The CDR3 is 14 residues long. The rearrangement joins TRBV27 to TRBJ2-7, with TRBD1 identical over 9 bases. Sequenced sample: Tregs sorted from blood. This TCR came from a man aged 40-55 years in good health. As DNA, the CDR3 is TGTGCCAGCAGAAGCCCCGGACAGGGGATAAAGCAGTACTTC. Translated, it gives CASRSPGQGIKQYF.